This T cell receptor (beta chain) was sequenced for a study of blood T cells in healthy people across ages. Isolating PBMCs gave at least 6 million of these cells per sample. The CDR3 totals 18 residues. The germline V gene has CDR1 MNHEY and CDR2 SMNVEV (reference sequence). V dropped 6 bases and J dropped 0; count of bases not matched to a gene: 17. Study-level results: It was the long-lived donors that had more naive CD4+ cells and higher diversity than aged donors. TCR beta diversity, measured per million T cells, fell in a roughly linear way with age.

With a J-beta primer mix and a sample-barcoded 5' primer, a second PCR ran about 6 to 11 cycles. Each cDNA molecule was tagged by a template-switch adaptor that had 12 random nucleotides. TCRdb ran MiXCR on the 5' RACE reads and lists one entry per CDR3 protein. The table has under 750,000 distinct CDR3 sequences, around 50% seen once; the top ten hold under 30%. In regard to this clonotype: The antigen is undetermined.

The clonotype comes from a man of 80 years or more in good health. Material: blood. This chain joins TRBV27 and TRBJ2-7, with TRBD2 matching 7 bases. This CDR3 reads CASSHLRGLAVSSYEQYF. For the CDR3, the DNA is TGTGCCAGCAGCCACCTTCGGGGTCTAGCGGTAAGCTCCTACGAGCAGTACTTC.